This T cell receptor (beta chain) was obtained from a study of Ad26.COV2.S vaccination and SARS-CoV-2 variants. Study results and caveats: From the TCR breadth and depth analyses, total T cell responses may have been underestimated. Researchers reported similar non-spike TCR breadth in vaccine and placebo recipients.

This CDR3 comprises 13 residues. Germline lookup yields CDR1 KGHDR and CDR2 SFDVKD. Trimming removed 3 bases from V and 5 bases from J, with 9 bases in between. Comment on this clone: Its cognate antigen is unknown.

As for treatment: some 20 received Ad26.COV2.S at low or high dose, single or two shots; about 5 received placebo; per-sample allocation not given. Specimen acquisition occurred on day 63 following the initial vaccine or placebo injection. Within Boston, the person who donated was an adult of 18-55 years. Expression of Wuhan-strain SARS-CoV-2 spike came from the Ad26 vector that formed the vaccine. The method was immunoSEQ multiplex PCR; TCRdb's version includes in-frame clones alone and lacks a portion of them. This sample has about 450,000 clones; about 91% occur once, and the top ten carry 2.5%. Sequenced material: peripheral blood, taken in a trial of Ad26.COV2.S vaccine versus placebo. The chain uses TRBV24-1 and TRBJ2-5; TRBD1 might be the D (5 bases). This clonotype was sampled from a person aged 18-65 years who received the Ad26.COV2.S COVID-19 vaccine or a placebo. The CDR3 bases are TGTGCCACCAGTGATAAGGGGAAGGAGACCCAGTACTTC. Amino acid sequence: CATSDKGKETQYF.